What follows are 13 T cell receptor beta chains derived from one specimen sequenced in a study of beta chain features in type 1 diabetes. These receptors lack a known antigen. The whole isolated RNA underwent reverse transcription, so sequencing captured expressed TCRB transcripts. Some clones are missing from TCRdb's copy, which holds only in-frame ones; the method was immunoSEQ multiplex PCR. The repertoire holds over 650,000 clones, with roughly an eighth as singletons. Overall study results and limits: Patients with Type 1 diabetes showed moderately but significantly shorter TCRB CDR3s in all four CD4+ subsets.

The specimen sequenced was naive CD4+ T cells from blood. The receptors were gathered from a man between 18 and 29 years old with type 1 diabetes.

This sequence joins TRBV2 and TRBJ2-2; D is unclear. V lost 2 bases to trimming and J lost 4 bases, with 8 bases between them. This CDR3 has 14 residues. Germline lookup yields CDR1 SNHLY and CDR2 FYNNEI. CDR3 nucleotides: TGTGCCAGCAGTGAATGGCAGAGCACCGGGGAGCTGTTTTTT. Translated, it gives CASSEWQSTGELFF.

This clone was seen a few times. This rearrangement joins TRBV30 to TRBJ2-1; tentatively, D is TRBD1 or TRBD2 (6 bases each). The CDR3 covers 14 residues. CDR1 is GTSNPN and CDR2 is SVGIG in the germline V gene (reference sequence). V was cut by 8 bases and J by 11 bases, with 25 bases left in between. This CDR3 is CARQDGGQSPQQFF. In DNA form, the CDR3 reads TGTGCCCGCCAAGATGGGGGGCAGTCCCCTCAGCAGTTCTTC.

V is TRBV7-9 and J is TRBJ1-2; possible D gene TRBD1, 5 bases. This CDR3 is built from 14 residues. Trimming left V 0 bases short and J 4 bases short, with 9 bases between. Germline V gene lookup returns CDR1 SEHNR and CDR2 FQNEAQ (reference sequence). CDR3 loop: CASSLAQGSYGYTF. The CDR3 nucleotides are TGTGCCAGCAGCTTAGCCCAGGGCTCCTATGGCTACACCTTC.

This clone was seen a few times. The CDR3 region has the DNA TGTGCCAGCAGCCCCCCGATCGGGGAGCTGTTTTTT. Translation: CASSPPIGELFF. The chain recombines TRBV7-9 with TRBJ2-2, with no clear D. The CDR3 extends over 12 amino acids. Germline V lookup: CDR1 SEHNR, CDR2 FQNEAQ (reference sequence). Trimming shortened V by 5 bases and J by 7 bases, and 8 bases separated the two germline ends.

The chain employs TRBV19 and TRBJ1-6; tentatively, D is TRBD1 (5 bases). Germline V lookup: CDR1 LNHDA, CDR2 SQIVND (reference sequence). The V gene lost 5 bases and the J gene lost 4 bases, with 12 bases spanning the gap. The CDR3 extends over 15 amino acids. The CDR3 spells CASSPPGKYNSPLHF. DNA of the CDR3: TGTGCCAGTAGTCCTCCAGGGAAGTATAATTCACCCCTCCACTTT.

The chain carries TRBV11-3 and TRBJ2-2; a possible D gene is TRBD2 (5 bases). Between the trimmed V and J ends, which lost 3 bases and 4 bases, there was a span of 6 bases. The length of the CDR3 is 13 residues. CDR1 and CDR2 (germline): SGHNT, YENEEA. In DNA, the CDR3 is TGTGCCAGCAGCTTCACTAGCACCGGGGAGCTGTTTTTT. Translated, it gives CASSFTSTGELFF. Filled out from reference TRBV11-3 and TRBJ2-2, the complete variable domain reads EAGVVQSPRYKIIEKKQPVAFWCNPISGHNTLYWYLQNLGQGPELLIRYENEEAVDDSQLPKDRFSAERLKGVDSTLKIQPAELGDSAVYLCASSFTSTGELFFGEGSRLTVL.

The CDR3 loop reads CAWSTGLAGGGDTQYF. In DNA form, the CDR3 reads TGTGCCTGGAGTACGGGACTAGCGGGGGGAGGAGATACGCAGTATTTT. V is TRBV30 and J is TRBJ2-3, with 15 nucleotides matching TRBD2. The germline CDR1 and CDR2 sequences are GTSNPN and SVGIG (reference sequence). The CDR3 length is 16 residues. Losses at the gene ends were 2 bases for V and 5 bases for J; bases not matched to a gene: 5.

Only a few counts were recorded for this clone. The rearrangement joins TRBV30 to TRBJ1-2, with D possibly matching TRBD1 (5 bases). In germline, CDR1 is GTSNPN, CDR2 SVGIG (reference sequence). With 3 bases removed from V and 8 bases from J, the gap between germline ends came to 16 bases. CDR3 length: 13 residues. Here the CDR3 reads CAWSVLDSGGYTF. CDR3 in DNA: TGTGCCTGGAGCGTGTTAGACAGCGGCGGCTACACCTTC. The full variable domain, with the rest looked up from reference TRBV30 and TRBJ1-2, is SQTIHQWPATLVQPVGSPLSLECTVEGTSNPNLYWYRQAAGRGLQLLFYSVGIGQISSEVPQNLSASRPQDRQFILSSKKLLLSDSGFYLCAWSVLDSGGYTFGSGTRLTVV.

This clone was counted between two and nine times. The chain couples TRBV20-1 to TRBJ2-7; D is ambiguous. Germline loops: CDR1 DFQATT, CDR2 SNEGSKA (reference sequence). The CDR3 runs to 11 residues. V was trimmed by 6 bases and J by 3 bases, leaving 9 bases between them. The DNA of the CDR3 is TGCAGTGCACCGGGTTTCTACGAGCAGTACTTC. Translating gives CSAPGFYEQYF.

The chain has TRBV18 and TRBJ2-4; D assignment may be TRBD1 or TRBD2 (5 bases each). Germline CDR1 reads KGHSH; CDR2 reads LQKENI. The length of the CDR3 is 16 residues. V gave up 1 base and J gave up 0 bases, with 10 bases separating them. The CDR3 DNA reads TGTGCCAGCTCACCACAGGGGACCCTAGCCAAAAACATTCAGTACTTC. Protein sequence: CASSPQGTLAKNIQYF.

This clone was seen a few times. The chain recombines TRBV19 with TRBJ2-3; D gene uncertain. Germline values: CDR1 LNHDA, CDR2 SQIVND (reference sequence). The CDR3 is made up of 12 amino acids. Trimming left V 6 bases short and J 8 bases short, with 12 bases between. The CDR3 DNA follows: TGTGCCAGTAGGACCATAGGTACTACGCAGTATTTT. Protein: CASRTIGTTQYF.

V gene TRBV28 combines with J gene TRBJ1-5; D not certain. The ends were cut back, 5 bases at V and 6 bases at J, with 8 bases in the middle. Germline-derived CDR1 and CDR2 are MDHEN and SYDVKM. The CDR3 sequence is 12 residues long. DNA for the CDR3: TGTGCCAGCAGTCCACTGCGTCAGCCCCAGCATTTT. Protein sequence: CASSPLRQPQHF.

This clone was found a few times. The rearrangement links TRBV28 to TRBJ1-2; D uncertain. The V gene's germline CDR1 is MDHEN and CDR2 SYDVKM. The CDR3 covers 12 residues. V was shortened by 1 base and J by 8 bases, with 8 bases between the two germline ends. CDR3 residues: CASSLLGGGYTF. CDR3 nucleotides: TGTGCCAGCAGTTTATTGGGAGGCGGCTACACCTTC.